This T cell receptor beta chain was profiled in a study of cytomegalovirus exposure and HLA in healthy donors (dated by TCRdb to 2017 to 2019). In the study overall: An earlier analysis of several hundred of the donors reported around 280 Gb of sequence data and 117 million unique TCR beta sequences obtained from around 190 million T cells. An early release that covered 500 to 800 HLA-typed donors contained approximately 300 gigabases of sequencing data and tens of millions of unique TCR sequences. The genetic ancestry cluster associated with self-reported Caucasian donors included 65% to 90% of the approximately 400 genotyped donors. The study was designed to test whether signatures of past pathogen exposure could be identified by cataloging public T cell receptors. Using immunosequencing, the study profiled T cell repertoires from 550 to 750 subjects and related those repertoires to cytomegalovirus serostatus. Besides the first cohort of about 730 subjects, a separate validation cohort made up of 120 or so different subjects was used. To predict cytomegalovirus infection status, the study combined high-throughput TCR immunosequencing, statistical association of individual TCRs with disease status, and machine learning. A later analysis re-analyzed previously published TCR beta repertoires from 650 to 800 donors and added high-resolution HLA genotyping to study TCR occurrence patterns. Rather than drawing on any new phenotypic data, the later analysis identified candidate immune exposures from TCR beta sequences and the way those sequences occurred across donors. In an earlier analysis of a few hundred of the donors, high-throughput TCR beta sequencing was used to judge whether each TCR beta V gene segment behaved as functional or pseudogenic. Alongside the repertoire data, information on donor age, sex, ethnicity and CMV serostatus was compiled. A later genetic analysis took genome-wide SNP genotypes for about three fifths of the roughly 700 donors and used that subset as a discovery cohort. Every discovery cohort repertoire had been produced on one sequencing platform. HLA typing included class I and class II loci at four-digit resolution. The number of donors typed differed by locus, with about 629-640 for A, B, C, DRB1 and DQB1, 522 for DQA1, 600 to 610 for DPA1, and over 400 for DPB1. Roughly five DR-DQ haplotypes were handled as single units for association and clustering because linkage in the cohort was strong. Among 398 genotyped donors of the cohort, an average of around 240,000 unique TCR beta nucleotide sequences were sequenced per donor, around 18% of them non-productive. The research as a whole found: In a later analysis, the rate of TCR association differed among HLA loci, with DRB1 alleles having the most associated TCRs and HLA-C alleles having the fewest. Some IMGT-functional V segments, including TRBV6-2 and TRBV6-3, could not be distinguished by the 87-base-pair reads and were therefore excluded. Specific HLA alleles were associated with about 17,000 TCR beta sequences at a false discovery rate of 0.05 in a later analysis. A later analysis found that HLA-associated TCR beta chains were more clonally expanded and had lower generation probabilities than equally common non-associated chains. In an earlier analysis of some 500 of the donors, most TCR beta V segments were observed in productive rearrangements about 90% or about 30% of the time, broadly matching IMGT annotations. A cluster of highly shared sequence variants was judged likely to be a technical artifact of the sequencing pipeline. In vitro tests confirmed that a few of the cytomegalovirus-associated TCR beta chains recognize cytomegalovirus antigens. Only TCR beta chains were sequenced in this cohort, and the absence of alpha or paired-chain data limited detectable features. A later analysis reported that several top co-occurrence clusters appeared linked to parvovirus B19, influenza, CMV and Epstein-Barr virus. Because HLA typing was unavailable for some donors at each locus, only the typed subset was used in association tests. A later genetic analysis reported fewer N-insertions in productive TCRs among donors in an Asian-associated ancestry cluster than the roughly 720-donor mean. The only immune exposure information available for the cohort was CMV serostatus. A total of around 150 TCR beta chains were listed by the study as associated with cytomegalovirus. The presence/absence analyses assumed that sequencing depth was roughly uniform across donors, and that assumption may not be true. Correlated functional status among segregating V segments might reflect linkage disequilibrium, but an unknown experimental factor could not be ruled out. In a later genetic analysis, a missense DCLRE1C variant was associated with V-gene and J-gene trimming of TCR beta chains, and the association was replicated in an independent cohort. A later analysis found that most CMV-associated TCR beta chains appeared HLA-restricted, with HLA associations seemingly driven largely by CMV exposure. In both the original and validation cohorts, the classifier was reported to diagnose cytomegalovirus status with high specificity and sensitivity. It was suggested by the authors that the approach could potentially be generalized to other disease states and immunological phenotypes. When HLA alleles, especially DR and DQ, strongly co-occurred, TCR associations were difficult to assign to individual alleles. While some public TCRs were present in many individuals, most TCR sequences turned up only very rarely across donors. A further reported finding was that TCR beta sequences accurately predicted the HLA-A and HLA-B alleles for most subjects in the first cohort. Because counts were too low, 15 to 20 rarely observed V segments, including chromosome 9 orphons, were excluded from the earlier analysis of 587 of the donors.

The protocol used for the library was the immunoSEQ multiplex PCR assay. For the multiplex PCR, a mixture combining 60 forward primers for TCR Vbeta segments and 13 reverse primers for TCR Jbeta segments was used. The CDR3 region of rearranged TCR beta genes was amplified from genomic DNA by a multiplex PCR assay. Amplified TCR beta libraries were sequenced as 87-base-pair reads on the Illumina HiSeq System. Per the source publication's procedure: A later analysis counted approximately 74 million unique TCR beta chains across the 666 repertoires, and 9.5 million to 11 million of these chains were shared by at least two donors. A nearest-neighbor algorithm error-corrected the raw reads and collapsed the reads into unique sequences, merging closely related sequences to remove PCR and sequencing errors. To assign V, D and J gene segments, CDR3 sequences were aligned to IMGT reference sequences. For a sequence to be retained, a match of at least six nucleotides to both a V gene segment and a J gene segment was required. A rearrangement counted as productive if the CDR3 had no stop codons and remained in frame with V and J, and every other rearrangement counted as non-productive. CDR3 was defined according to IMGT convention as the region running from the second conserved V-encoded cysteine to the conserved J-encoded phenylalanine. The earlier analysis of about 620 of the donors excluded sequences that lacked an unambiguous match to a single V gene segment. An earlier analysis of about 590 of the donors classified V segments as functional when productive rearrangements were above 56.7% and as segregating when the standard deviation between donors was above 5%. A statistical classification framework was developed to diagnose cytomegalovirus status using the catalog of TCR beta chain sequences. A later analysis assigned V and J genes by comparing TCR nucleotide sequences with IMGT/GENE-DB human TR gene sequences. Using the TCRdist pipeline, a later analysis assigned CDR3 sequences along with most-parsimonious VDJ recombination scenarios. A later analysis defined each TCR beta chain by its CDR3 amino acid sequence plus V-gene family, and excluded reads lacking a unique V-gene family. In a later analysis, several hundred highly shared, low-generation-probability nucleotide sequences were removed to address suspected cross-contamination and a sequencing artifact. A later analysis calculated a clonal expansion index for each public chain from normalized within-repertoire ranks of inferred template counts. A later analysis computed generation probabilities with a VDJ recombination model fitted to out-of-frame rearrangements, and checked the results against IGoR. A later analysis scored TCR-TCR, TCR-HLA and TCR-CMV co-occurrence with hypergeometric tests, applying a repertoire-size bias correction to TCR pairs. A later analysis estimated false discovery rates by permuting HLA or CMV assignments 20 times. In a later analysis, co-occurring TCRs were grouped with DBSCAN, and TCRdist sequence similarity was added when clustering was performed within HLA-allele-positive subsets. Co-occurrence clustering excluded repertoires with fewer than 30,000 or more than 120,000 public chains, plus five with anomalous nucleotide sharing. TCRdb's version of the immuneACCESS table is confined to in-frame rearrangements and falls short of the full clone set. An unresolved V gene accounts for under half of the shortfall where checked; the remainder is of unknown origin. V, J and clone size derive from that table, while D and trimming were established from the DNA sequence. The sample profile shows over 55,000 clones; roughly nine tenths of them were found once. About an eighth of the sample is taken by the ten largest.

In total, roughly 710 healthy bone marrow donors made up the cohort. All cohort members were sampled while nominally healthy, although unrecorded immune exposures were likely present. The donor was CMV seropositive and was included in the group of 289 seropositive cohort members. Each donor provided a peripheral blood sample, and peripheral blood mononuclear cells were used for TCR beta sequencing. Genomic DNA was extracted from the blood cell samples with the Qiagen DNeasy Blood Extraction Kit. About this clone itself: Its antigen is still unknown. Per-base qualities were not stored, and no clone one base away is much larger.

V and J lose 7 bases and 5 bases, and a span of 17 bases separates them. Measured from the cysteine to the phenylalanine, the CDR3 is 14 residues long. Only the CDR3 part of the read is kept: 42 bases, read in frame from the first base. The germline V gene specifies MDHEN as CDR1 and SYDVKM as CDR2. The TCR comes from a woman aged 30 to 39 in good health and CMV-seropositive. The sequence is built from TRBV28 and TRBJ1-2; 6 matching bases give a weak D call of TRBD1. The sequenced sample consisted of PBMCs. The CDR3 protein is CASKYDRPTYGYTF. In nucleotide form, the sequence is TGTGCCAGCAAATACGACAGGCCCACATATGGCTACACCTTC.